This entry lists 32 T cell receptor beta chains sequenced from one sample in a study of technical replicates of blood from a handful of donors. TCRdb keeps only in-frame clones here, not all; method: immunoSEQ multiplex PCR. Of almost 70,000 clones listed, roughly nine tenths are singletons. Sample: T cells isolated from PBMCs. The receptors were gathered from a human donor in good health.

The V and J genes are TRBV18 and TRBJ2-1; 9 bases map to TRBD1. The CDR3 contains 15 residues. The germline gives CDR1 KGHSH, CDR2 LQKENI. After removal of 5 bases from V and 8 bases from J, the junction contained 10 bases not matched to a gene. The CDR3 region is CASSAGTGSIYEQFF. CDR3 DNA sequence: TGTGCCAGCTCAGCCGGGACAGGGAGTATCTATGAGCAGTTCTTC.

The chain joins TRBV2 to TRBJ1-1; 9 bases align to TRBD1. This CDR3 spans 14 amino acids. Losses at the gene ends were 6 bases for V and 0 bases for J; bases not matched to a gene: 2. Germline CDR1 is SNHLY and CDR2 is FYNNEI. CDR3 region: CASRGQGMNTEAFF. The CDR3 DNA is TGTGCCAGCAGAGGACAGGGGATGAACACTGAAGCTTTCTTT. Full variable domain (remainder filled in from reference TRBV2 and TRBJ1-1): EPEVTQTPSHQVTQMGQEVILRCVPISNHLYFYWYRQILGQKVEFLVSFYNNEISEKSEIFDDQFSVERPDGSNFTLKIRSTKLEDSAMYFCASRGQGMNTEAFFGQGTRLTVV.

CDR3 residues: CASSLASSYEQYF. The CDR3 region has the DNA TGTGCCAGCAGCTTAGCGAGCTCCTACGAGCAGTACTTC. The chain links TRBV7-6 to TRBJ2-7; D gene unclear. Germline CDR1 SGHVS, CDR2 FNYEAQ. V was clipped by 0 bases and J by 0 bases, with 3 bases between them. The CDR3 runs to 13 residues.

J is TRBJ2-6 and V is TRBV9; 7 bases are shared with TRBD1. The V and J ends lost 1 base and 1 base, in that order; junction bases with no gene match: 2. Germline CDR1 and CDR2: SGDLS and YYNGEE. This CDR3 has 16 residues. The CDR3 DNA sequence: TGTGCCAGCAGCGTAAAGGGGGCGTCTGGGGCCAACGTCCTGACTTTC. Protein product: CASSVKGASGANVLTF.

This sequence joins TRBV28 and TRBJ2-7, with D hard to call. The length of the CDR3 is 12 residues. Germline assignment: CDR1 MDHEN and CDR2 SYDVKM. V was clipped by 3 bases and J by 4 bases, with 7 bases between them. The DNA for the CDR3 is TGTGCCAGCAGTTTTCTGCTATACGAGCAGTACTTC. Translated, it gives CASSFLLYEQYF.

The chain is built from TRBV6-1 and TRBJ1-1; TRBD1 aligns across 9 bases. The germline CDR1 and CDR2 sequences are MNHNS and SASEGT. Unmatched junction bases numbered 6, after V lost 6 bases and J lost 4 bases. This CDR3 has 14 amino acids. CDR3 nucleotides: TGTGCCAGCAGGAGGACAGGGGAGTCCACTGAAGCTTTCTTT. Translation gives CASRRTGESTEAFF.

This chain connects TRBV11-2 to TRBJ1-1; 8 nucleotides align to TRBD1. CDR1 SGHAT and CDR2 FQNNGV come from the germline V gene. The length of the CDR3 is 14 residues. J was trimmed by 1 base and V by 6 bases; bases with no gene match: 4. The CDR3 nucleotides read TGTGCCAGCAGTCGGACAGGGAGGAACACTGAAGCTTTCTTT. Translation gives CASSRTGRNTEAFF.

This clone was observed a handful of times. Other DNA sequences within the sample encode an identical CDR3. This sequence joins TRBV11-3 and TRBJ1-5; 7 positions match TRBD1. Germline V lookup: CDR1 SGHNT, CDR2 YENEEA. V was clipped by 1 base and J by 1 base; unmatched bases: 1. The CDR3 is 15 residues long. The CDR3 DNA reads as TGTGCCAGCAGCTTAGGACAGGGCAGCAATCAGCCCCAGCATTTT. Encoded protein: CASSLGQGSNQPQHF.

This chain joins TRBV30 and TRBJ2-3, with D possibly matching TRBD2 (6 bases). The CDR3 runs to 14 residues. Between the trimmed V and J ends, which lost 0 bases and 5 bases, there was a span of 12 bases. Germline loops: CDR1 GTSNPN, CDR2 SVGIG (reference sequence). DNA of the CDR3: TGTGCCTGGAGTGTACTGCGGGGACTAGATACGCAGTATTTT. Amino acids: CAWSVLRGLDTQYF.

V usage is TRBV7-6 and J usage is TRBJ1-1, with D hard to call. Trimming pared 2 bases from V and 2 bases from J, leaving 15 bases between. Germline loops: CDR1 SGHVS, CDR2 FNYEAQ. CDR3 size: 16 residues. CDR3 amino acids: CASSLNYDPGNTEAFF. In DNA, the CDR3 is TGTGCCAGCAGCTTAAATTATGACCCAGGTAACACTGAAGCTTTCTTT. Full variable domain (remainder filled in from reference TRBV7-6 and TRBJ1-1): GAGVSQSPRYKVTKRGQDVALRCDPISGHVSLYWYRQALGQGPEFLTYFNYEAQQDKSGLPNDRFSAERPEGSISTLTIQRTEQRDSAMYRCASSLNYDPGNTEAFFGQGTRLTVV.

This clone appeared once. The chain employs TRBV9 and TRBJ2-7; 8 nucleotides line up with TRBD2. Trimming took 4 bases from V and 0 from J; bases not matched to a gene: 3. The CDR3 is 14 amino acids. In germline, CDR1 is SGDLS, CDR2 YYNGEE. The CDR3 loop is CASSTSGLSYEQYF. CDR3 coding DNA: TGTGCCAGCAGCACTAGCGGACTCTCCTACGAGCAGTACTTC.

This chain links TRBV2 with TRBJ2-3, with 8 bases aligning to TRBD2. The length of the CDR3 is 16 residues. V shed 9 bases and J 10 bases; nucleotides not matched to a gene: 21. The germline V gene has CDR1 SNHLY and CDR2 FYNNEI. The CDR3 nucleotides read TGTGCCAGTACCCTCGGGGCGGGAGGCGCGGTGGCGGCGCAGTATTTT. Its translation is CASTLGAGGAVAAQYF.

In this sample, this clone turned up once. The rearrangement joins TRBV4-3 to TRBJ2-1; TRBD2 aligns across 7 bases. V trimming: 0 bases; J trimming: 4 bases; junction bases outside the gene matches: 6. The germline V gene has CDR1 LGHNA and CDR2 YSLEER. This CDR3 spans 16 amino acids. CDR3 region: CASSQDWGEGYNEQFF. The CDR3 nucleotides are TGCGCCAGCAGCCAAGATTGGGGGGAGGGGTACAATGAGCAGTTCTTC.

This clone was found a few times. The chain joins TRBV19 to TRBJ2-2; TRBD1 aligns across 8 bases. Germline assignment: CDR1 LNHDA and CDR2 SQIVND (reference sequence). With 4 bases clipped from V and 4 bases from J, the junction kept 5 bases outside the gene matches. The CDR3 has 15 amino acids. CDR3 loop: CASSTRQGSTGELFF. Here the CDR3 DNA reads TGTGCCAGTAGTACGCGACAGGGGAGCACCGGGGAGCTGTTTTTT.

This sequence joins TRBV15 and TRBJ2-1, with 10 bases fitting TRBD2. V dropped 1 base and J dropped 6; count of bases not matched to a gene: 3. CDR3 length: 15 residues. CDR1 and CDR2 (germline): LNHNV, YYDKDF (reference sequence). The CDR3: CATSRGTSGLNEQFF. The CDR3 DNA reads TGTGCCACCAGCAGAGGGACTAGCGGCCTCAATGAGCAGTTCTTC. Full variable domain (outside the CDR3, taken from reference TRBV15 and TRBJ2-1): DAMVIQNPRYQVTQFGKPVTLSCSQTLNHNVMYWYQQKSSQAPKLLFHYYDKDFNNEADTPDNFQSRRPNTSFCFLDIRSPGLGDTAMYLCATSRGTSGLNEQFFGPGTRLTVL.

The rearrangement uses TRBV6-4 and TRBJ1-4; D possibly corresponds to TRBD1 (5 bases). The V gene's germline CDR1 is MRHNA and CDR2 SNTAGT. This CDR3 contains 14 residues. The V end lost 2 bases, the J end lost 4 bases, and 8 bases lay between the germline ends. DNA for the CDR3: TGTGCCAGCAGTGACGAGACAGTTAATGAAAAACTGTTTTTT. Translation gives CASSDETVNEKLFF.

The chain has TRBV18 and TRBJ1-1, with TRBD1 as a possible D gene (5 bases). This CDR3 comprises 17 residues. V was shortened by 3 bases and J by 3 bases, with 20 bases between the two germline ends. Germline V CDR1 and CDR2: KGHSH, LQKENI. The CDR3 region has the DNA TGTGCCAGCTCACCGAGCTTATGGGGGGGAAAGGACACTGAAGCTTTCTTT. It is translated as CASSPSLWGGKDTEAFF.

The chain carries TRBV29-1 and TRBJ2-1, with TRBD2 matching over 8 bases. The V gene end was trimmed by 4 bases and the J gene end by 9 bases; junction bases not matched to a gene: 2. Per germline, CDR1 SQVTM and CDR2 ANQGSEA. This CDR3 region has 11 residues. This chain's CDR3 is CSVGTSGEQFF. The CDR3 nucleotides are TGCAGCGTTGGCACTAGCGGTGAGCAGTTCTTC.

This rearrangement joins TRBV4-1 to TRBJ1-5; no definite D call. Trimming shortened V by 1 base and J by 7 bases, and 5 bases separated the two germline ends. Germline V CDR1 and CDR2: MGHRA, YSYEKL. CDR3 size: 12 residues. The CDR3 nucleotides are TGCGCCAGCAGCCAAGGGAGGCAGCCCCAGCATTTT. Translating gives CASSQGRQPQHF.

The chain is built from TRBV7-3 and TRBJ2-1; no definite D call. Trimming removed 0 bases at V and 0 bases at J, with 9 bases between. The CDR3 totals 16 residues. The germline gives CDR1 SGHTA, CDR2 FQGTGA. CDR3 in DNA: TGTGCCAGCAGCTTAACGTCATATAGCTCCTACAATGAGCAGTTCTTC. It is translated as CASSLTSYSSYNEQFF.

CDR3 DNA sequence: TGTGCCAGCAGCCCTGGGACAGACTACGAGCAGTACTTC. Amino acids: CASSPGTDYEQYF. This rearrangement joins TRBV11-2 to TRBJ2-7, with TRBD1 matching over 7 bases. The CDR3 length is 13 residues. CDR1 is SGHAT, CDR2 FQNNGV, per germline. V shed 5 bases, J shed 3 bases, and the junction held 4 bases outside the gene matches. Supplemented by reference TRBV11-2 and TRBJ2-7, the full variable domain reads EAGVAQSPRYKIIEKRQSVAFWCNPISGHATLYWYQQILGQGPKLLIQFQNNGVVDDSQLPKDRFSAERLKGVDSTLKIQPAKLEDSAVYLCASSPGTDYEQYFGPGTRLTVT.

This clone was counted between two and nine times. The V call is TRBV4-1, the J call TRBJ1-3; maybe TRBD1 (5 bases). The CDR3 has 12 residues. Trimming stripped 6 bases from V and 4 bases from J, with 7 bases between. The germline V gene encodes CDR1 MGHRA and CDR2 YSYEKL. CDR3 protein: CASRGPGNTIYF. Here the CDR3 DNA reads TGCGCCAGCAGGGGGCCAGGAAACACCATATATTTT.

The V and J genes are TRBV12-2 and TRBJ2-1; the table assigns TRBD2, which was not confirmed against the DNA. TRBV12-2 is recorded as a pseudogene. The CDR3 totals 20 residues. The CDR3 DNA is TGTGCAAGTCGCTTATCGGTACTTTCGAGCGGGCAAGCTATGAACAATGAGCAGTTCTTC. This gives the protein CASRLSVLSSGQAMNNEQFF.

The rearrangement joins TRBV11-2 to TRBJ2-2; the D gene is possibly TRBD1 (6 bases). Per the germline V gene, CDR1 is SGHAT and CDR2 is FQNNGV. This CDR3 region has 13 residues. V lost 7 bases and J lost 1, with 7 bases in between. The chain's CDR3 is CASTGQNTGELFF. The CDR3 DNA sequence: TGTGCCAGCACGGGACAGAACACCGGGGAGCTGTTTTTT. The full variable domain, in which reference TRBV11-2 and TRBJ2-2 provide the parts outside the CDR3, is EAGVAQSPRYKIIEKRQSVAFWCNPISGHATLYWYQQILGQGPKLLIQFQNNGVVDDSQLPKDRFSAERLKGVDSTLKIQPAKLEDSAVYLCASTGQNTGELFFGEGSRLTVL.

The chain carries TRBV7-8 and TRBJ2-2; D is possibly TRBD2 (6 bases). The CDR3 has 15 residues. Trimming stripped 1 base from V and 2 bases from J, with 8 bases between. Germline V gene sequence: CDR1 SGHVS, CDR2 FQNEAQ. The CDR3 here is CASSLVGTNTGELFF. The CDR3 DNA sequence: TGTGCCAGCAGCTTAGTTGGGACTAACACCGGGGAGCTGTTTTTT.

The V and J genes are TRBV4-1 and TRBJ1-2, with TRBD1 matching 7 bases. J was trimmed by 4 bases and V by 1 base; bases with no gene match: 9. CDR1 MGHRA and CDR2 YSYEKL come from the germline V gene. The CDR3 extends over 16 amino acids. CDR3 DNA sequence: TGCGCCAGCAGCCAAGTGCCCGGACAGGAATCCTATGGCTACACCTTC. Protein: CASSQVPGQESYGYTF.

V usage is TRBV5-1 and J usage is TRBJ2-7, with 11 bases lining up with TRBD1. V lost 6 bases to trimming and J lost 11 bases; unmatched junction nucleotides: 10. CDR3 length: 13 residues. CDR1 and CDR2 (germline): SGHRS, YFSETQ. CDR3 sequence (DNA): TGCGCCAGCACCCTGGACAGGGGGCAGAACGAGTACTTC. Translated, it gives CASTLDRGQNEYF.

The J gene is TRBJ2-7, the V gene TRBV7-6, with TRBD1 identical over 7 bases. The V and J ends lost 0 bases and 0 bases, in that order; junction bases with no gene match: 2. Germline CDR1 and CDR2: SGHVS and FNYEAQ. The CDR3 totals 15 residues. CDR3 residues: CASSLAGDSSYEQYF. The CDR3 DNA reads TGTGCCAGCAGCTTAGCCGGGGACAGCTCCTACGAGCAGTACTTC.

This chain links TRBV14 with TRBJ2-6; D not certain. V was clipped by 7 bases and J by 1 base, with 5 bases between them. This CDR3 has 13 residues. Germline V gene data show CDR1 as SGHDN and CDR2 as FVKESK. The CDR3 here is CASTESGANVLTF. CDR3 nucleotides: TGTGCCAGCACCGAGTCTGGGGCCAACGTCCTGACTTTC.

The chain joins TRBV15 to TRBJ1-4; D perhaps matches TRBD1 (5 bases). Deletions cut 0 bases from V and 10 bases from J, with 30 bases between. This CDR3 has 20 residues. CDR1 and CDR2 (germline): LNHNV, YYDKDF (reference sequence). CDR3 DNA: TGTGCCACCAGCAGAGATCTTTTCCGCAGGGAGGTTCTTATAGTCGGAAAACTGTTTTTT. Its protein is CATSRDLFRREVLIVGKLFF. Full variable domain (missing parts from reference TRBV15 and TRBJ1-4): DAMVIQNPRYQVTQFGKPVTLSCSQTLNHNVMYWYQQKSSQAPKLLFHYYDKDFNNEADTPDNFQSRRPNTSFCFLDIRSPGLGDTAMYLCATSRDLFRREVLIVGKLFFGSGTQLSVL.

This clone was found once. The chain combines TRBV7-7 with TRBJ1-1; D is possibly TRBD1 (5 bases). V was trimmed by 4 bases and J by 0 bases, leaving 6 bases between them. The V gene's germline CDR1 is SSHAT and CDR2 FNYEAQ (reference sequence). CDR3 size: 13 residues. The CDR3 sequence is CASSSTVNTEAFF. For the CDR3, the DNA is TGTGCCAGCAGCTCGACAGTGAACACTGAAGCTTTCTTT.

The J gene is TRBJ1-4, the V gene TRBV4-1; TRBD1 is a possible D gene (5 bases). The CDR3 sequence is 19 residues long. V was cut by 4 bases and J by 6 bases, with 27 bases left in between. The germline V gene has CDR1 MGHRA and CDR2 YSYEKL. CDR3 sequence (DNA): TGCGCCAGCAGCCCCCCAACAACAGGCTCCATCGAATTTTATGAAAAACTGTTTTTT. This gives the protein CASSPPTTGSIEFYEKLFF.